The 14 T cell receptor beta chains reported below all come from one sample, sequenced in a study of T cell repertoires in cytomegalovirus infection. TCRdb itself ran the reads through MiXCR, one entry per CDR3 protein. This sample has roughly 250,000 distinct CDR3 sequences; roughly 23% occur once, and the top ten carry over 15%. Source material: CD8+ T cells from PBMCs. These receptor sequences come from a human donor in good health (CMV status not recorded). Some clones in this sample may be carry-over from other donors' samples.

This clonotype was observed a handful of times. V and J are TRBV28 and TRBJ2-3; TRBD2 aligns across 10 bases. Germline V gives CDR1 MDHEN, CDR2 SYDVKM. The CDR3 is made up of 16 amino acids. V lost 3 bases and J lost 2; bases outside the gene matches: 5. The CDR3 loop is CASSLASGGDTDTQYF. As DNA, the CDR3 is TGTGCCAGCAGTTTGGCTAGCGGGGGTGACACAGATACGCAGTATTTT.

This clonotype was found a few times. The chain joins TRBV28 to TRBJ2-7; the D is unclear. The CDR3 sequence is 15 residues long. V was shortened by 5 bases and J by 4 bases, with 18 bases between the two germline ends. Germline CDR1 MDHEN, CDR2 SYDVKM. The CDR3 region has the DNA TGTGCCAGCAGTCCCACCCAGTGGGTTGGGTACGAGCAGTACTTC. This sequence encodes CASSPTQWVGYEQYF.

As DNA, the CDR3 is TGCAGCGTCGATACCGGGACAGGGATTTACAATGAGCAGTTCTTC. Translated, it gives CSVDTGTGIYNEQFF. The chain recombines TRBV29-1 with TRBJ2-1; TRBD1 agrees at 9 bases. The CDR3 extends over 15 amino acids. Trimming removed 6 bases from V and 4 bases from J; junction bases left unmatched: 10. Looked up from germline, CDR1 is SQVTM and CDR2 is ANQGSEA.

There are a few counts of this clonotype. J is TRBJ2-5 and V is TRBV9; D may be TRBD1 or TRBD2 (5 bases each). Between the trimmed V and J ends, which lost 0 bases and 4 bases, there was a span of 7 bases. CDR3 length: 13 residues. Germline V gene sequence: CDR1 SGDLS, CDR2 YYNGEE. In DNA, the CDR3 is TGTGCCAGCAGCGTAGGTGGGGGAGAGACCCAGTACTTC. Protein sequence: CASSVGGGETQYF.

In its sample, this clonotype was seen a few times. The J gene is TRBJ1-5, the V gene TRBV29-1; D unclear. Germline V gene lookup returns CDR1 SQVTM and CDR2 ANQGSEA. This CDR3 is built from 13 residues. V was shortened by 1 base and J by 0 bases, with 4 bases between the two germline ends. CDR3: CSVEGDSNQPQHF. The CDR3 region has the DNA TGCAGCGTTGAAGGAGATAGCAATCAGCCCCAGCATTTT.

This clonotype has a handful of counts. J is TRBJ1-4 and V is TRBV19; TRBD1 might be the D (5 bases). The CDR3 length is 14 residues. Per germline, CDR1 LNHDA and CDR2 SQIVND (reference sequence). V shed 7 bases and J shed 5 bases, with 14 bases lying between them. CDR3 DNA sequence: TGTGCCAGTACACCCGGGGGTACCAATGAAAAACTGTTTTTT. Residues: CASTPGGTNEKLFF.

The chain links TRBV2 to TRBJ2-7; TRBD2 agrees at 12 bases. The V and J ends lost 0 bases and 3 bases, in that order; junction bases with no gene match: 0. This CDR3 spans 15 amino acids. Germline CDR1 is SNHLY and CDR2 is FYNNEI. CDR3 loop: CASSEALAGGYEQYF. In DNA, the CDR3 is TGTGCCAGCAGTGAAGCACTAGCGGGGGGCTACGAGCAGTACTTC.

The sample holds a few counts of this clonotype. This chain links TRBV4-1 with TRBJ1-1; 7 bases map to TRBD1. The CDR3 runs 18 residues. CDR1 is MGHRA and CDR2 is YSYEKL in the germline V gene. Losses at the gene ends were 0 bases for V and 2 bases for J; bases not matched to a gene: 12. In nucleotides, the CDR3 is TGCGCCAGCAGCCAAGATCGATGGGCACAGGGGTCTAACACTGAAGCTTTCTTT. Residues: CASSQDRWAQGSNTEAFF.

The rearrangement joins TRBV28 to TRBJ2-1, with D possibly matching TRBD2 (5 bases). Per the germline V gene, CDR1 is MDHEN and CDR2 is SYDVKM. V lost 6 bases, J lost 2 bases, and 17 bases lay in between. The CDR3 is made up of 16 amino acids. CDR3 residues: CASSSLAQFTYNEQFF. CDR3 nucleotides: TGTGCCAGCAGCTCCTTAGCGCAATTTACCTACAATGAGCAGTTCTTC.

CDR3 sequence: CASSPFQGANTEAFF. The CDR3 nucleotides read TGTGCCAGCAGCCCCTTTCAGGGGGCGAACACTGAAGCTTTCTTT. The chain is built from TRBV11-2 and TRBJ1-1, with 8 bases lining up with TRBD1. Germline V gives CDR1 SGHAT, CDR2 FQNNGV. The trim removed 5 bases at V and 1 base at J, leaving 6 bases unmatched. The CDR3 sequence is 15 residues long.

Concerning this clonotype itself: It may be a read error: a sequence one base away is much more abundant. The CDR3: CSATPNTTYEQYF. The CDR3 DNA reads as TGCAGTGCTACCCCGAACACGACCTACGAGCAGTACTTC. The chain links TRBV20-1 to TRBJ2-7; D gene ambiguous. The V gene's germline CDR1 is DFQATT and CDR2 SNEGSKA (reference sequence). V lost 4 bases to trimming and J lost 2 bases, with 12 bases between them. The CDR3 consists of 13 residues.

The chain recombines TRBV7-6 with TRBJ2-3; 8 bases align to TRBD1. Trimming at V came to 5 bases and at J to 6 bases, leaving 4 bases not matched to a gene. Looked up from germline, CDR1 is SGHVS and CDR2 is FNYEAQ. The CDR3 spans 13 residues. The CDR3 sequence is CASSTTGEDTQYF. The CDR3 DNA follows: TGTGCCAGCAGCACGACAGGGGAGGATACGCAGTATTTT. Using reference TRBV7-6 and TRBJ2-3 for the parts outside the CDR3, the full variable domain is GAGVSQSPRYKVTKRGQDVALRCDPISGHVSLYWYRQALGQGPEFLTYFNYEAQQDKSGLPNDRFSAERPEGSISTLTIQRTEQRDSAMYRCASSTTGEDTQYFGPGTRLTVL.

This clonotype came up a few times. This chain connects TRBV20-1 to TRBJ2-7; 7 bases agree with TRBD1. The CDR3 totals 17 residues. V dropped 3 bases and J dropped 0; count of bases not matched to a gene: 14. From germline, CDR1 is DFQATT and CDR2 SNEGSKA (reference sequence). CDR3 nucleotides: TGCAGTGCTAGGAACCCGGGACAGAAAGATATCTCCTACGAGCAGTACTTC. This gives the protein CSARNPGQKDISYEQYF.

The chain has TRBV14 and TRBJ1-2, with 7 bases identical to TRBD1. Per germline, CDR1 SGHDN and CDR2 FVKESK. This CDR3 comprises 13 residues. V trimming: 1 base; J trimming: 8 bases; junction bases outside the gene matches: 4. The CDR3 DNA is TGTGCCAGCAGCCAAGTCAGGGGGTACGGCTACACCTTC. Protein sequence: CASSQVRGYGYTF.